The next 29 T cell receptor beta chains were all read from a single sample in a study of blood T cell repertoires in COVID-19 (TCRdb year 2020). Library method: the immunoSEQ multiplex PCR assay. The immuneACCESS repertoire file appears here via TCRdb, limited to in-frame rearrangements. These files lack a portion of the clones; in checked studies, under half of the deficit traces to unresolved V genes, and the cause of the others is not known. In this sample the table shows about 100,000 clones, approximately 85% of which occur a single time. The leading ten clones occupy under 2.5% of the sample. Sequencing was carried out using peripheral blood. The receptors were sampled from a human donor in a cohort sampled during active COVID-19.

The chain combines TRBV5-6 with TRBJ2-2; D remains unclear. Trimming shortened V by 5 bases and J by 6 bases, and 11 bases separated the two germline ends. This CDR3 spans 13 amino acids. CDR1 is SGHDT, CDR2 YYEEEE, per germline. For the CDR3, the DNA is TGTGCCAGCAGTCGCCTTGGGCCCGGGGAGCTGTTTTTT. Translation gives CASSRLGPGELFF.

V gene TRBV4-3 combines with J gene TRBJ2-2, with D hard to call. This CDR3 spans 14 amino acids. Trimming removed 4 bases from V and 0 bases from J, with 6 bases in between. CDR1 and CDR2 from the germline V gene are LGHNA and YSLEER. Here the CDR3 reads CASSLAANTGELFF. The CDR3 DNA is TGCGCCAGCAGCCTGGCAGCGAACACCGGGGAGCTGTTTTTT.

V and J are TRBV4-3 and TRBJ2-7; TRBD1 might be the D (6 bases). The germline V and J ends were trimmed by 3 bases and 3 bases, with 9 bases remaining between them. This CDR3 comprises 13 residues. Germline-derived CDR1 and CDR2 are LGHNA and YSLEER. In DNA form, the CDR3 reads TGCGCCAGCAGCCAGGAACAGGGCTACGAGCAGTACTTC. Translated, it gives CASSQEQGYEQYF.

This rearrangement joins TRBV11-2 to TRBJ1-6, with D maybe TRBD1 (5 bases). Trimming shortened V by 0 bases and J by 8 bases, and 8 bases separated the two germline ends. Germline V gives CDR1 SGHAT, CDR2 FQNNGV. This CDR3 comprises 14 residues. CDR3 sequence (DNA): TGTGCCAGCAGCTTAGACAGGGTTGATTCACCCCTCCACTTT. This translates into CASSLDRVDSPLHF.

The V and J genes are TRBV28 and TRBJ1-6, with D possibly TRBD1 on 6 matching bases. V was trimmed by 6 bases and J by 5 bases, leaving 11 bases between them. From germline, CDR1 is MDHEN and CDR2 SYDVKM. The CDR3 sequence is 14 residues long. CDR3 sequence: CASRIGQNNSPLHF. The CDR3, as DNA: TGTGCCAGCAGAATTGGACAGAATAATTCACCCCTCCACTTT.

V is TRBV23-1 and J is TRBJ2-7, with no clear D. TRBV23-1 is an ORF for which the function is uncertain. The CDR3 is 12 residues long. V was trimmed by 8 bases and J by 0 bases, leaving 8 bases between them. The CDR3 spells CASDCPSYEQYF. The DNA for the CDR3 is TGCGCCAGCGACTGCCCCTCCTACGAGCAGTACTTC.

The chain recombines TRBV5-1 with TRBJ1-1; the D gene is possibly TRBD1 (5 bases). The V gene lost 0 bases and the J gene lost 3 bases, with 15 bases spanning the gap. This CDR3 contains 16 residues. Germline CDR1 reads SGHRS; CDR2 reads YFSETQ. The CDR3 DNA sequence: TGCGCCAGCAGCTTGGCGGCAGGGTCCGTGTACACTGAAGCTTTCTTT. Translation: CASSLAAGSVYTEAFF.

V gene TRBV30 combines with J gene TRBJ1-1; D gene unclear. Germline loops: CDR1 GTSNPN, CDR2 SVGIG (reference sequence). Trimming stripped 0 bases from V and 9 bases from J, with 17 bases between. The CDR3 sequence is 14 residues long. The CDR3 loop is CAWSVVQSRVKAFF. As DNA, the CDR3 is TGTGCCTGGAGTGTGGTCCAATCTAGAGTGAAAGCTTTCTTT.

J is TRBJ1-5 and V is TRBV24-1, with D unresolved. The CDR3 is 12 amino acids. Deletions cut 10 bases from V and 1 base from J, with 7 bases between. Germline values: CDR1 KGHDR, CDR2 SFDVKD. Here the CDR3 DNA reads TGTGCCACGGGAGGGAGCAATCAGCCCCAGCATTTT. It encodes CATGGSNQPQHF.

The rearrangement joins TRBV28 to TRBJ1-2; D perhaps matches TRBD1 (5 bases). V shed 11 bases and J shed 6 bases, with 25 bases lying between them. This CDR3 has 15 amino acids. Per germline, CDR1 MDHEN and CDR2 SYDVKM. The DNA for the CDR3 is TGTGCCGGGGGGGGACGGACCCTAACCAAGGATGGCTACACCTTC. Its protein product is CAGGGRTLTKDGYTF.

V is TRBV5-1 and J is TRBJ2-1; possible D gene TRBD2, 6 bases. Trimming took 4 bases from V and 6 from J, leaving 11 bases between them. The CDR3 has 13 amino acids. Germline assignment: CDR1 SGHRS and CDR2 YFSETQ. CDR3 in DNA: TGCGCCAGCAGCCTAGGGACTTTCAATGAGCAGTTCTTC. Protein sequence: CASSLGTFNEQFF.

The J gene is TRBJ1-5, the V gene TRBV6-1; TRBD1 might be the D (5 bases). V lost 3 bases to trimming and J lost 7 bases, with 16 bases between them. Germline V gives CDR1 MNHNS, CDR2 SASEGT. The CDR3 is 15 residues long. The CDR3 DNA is TGTGCCAGCAGTGAGACGGGGACTCTCCGCCAGCCCCAGCATTTT. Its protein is CASSETGTLRQPQHF.

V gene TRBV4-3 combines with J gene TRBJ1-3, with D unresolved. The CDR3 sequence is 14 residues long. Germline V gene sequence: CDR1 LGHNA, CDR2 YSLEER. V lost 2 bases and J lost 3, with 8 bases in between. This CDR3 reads CASSQTDLGNTIYF. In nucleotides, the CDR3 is TGCGCCAGCAGCCAAACAGATCTTGGAAACACCATATATTTT.

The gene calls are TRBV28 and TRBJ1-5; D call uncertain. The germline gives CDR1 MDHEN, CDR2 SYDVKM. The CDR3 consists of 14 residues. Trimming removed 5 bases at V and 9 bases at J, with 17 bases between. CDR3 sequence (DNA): TGTGCCAGCAGTCCCCTAGGAGTTGAGGGGCCCCAGCATTTT. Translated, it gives CASSPLGVEGPQHF.

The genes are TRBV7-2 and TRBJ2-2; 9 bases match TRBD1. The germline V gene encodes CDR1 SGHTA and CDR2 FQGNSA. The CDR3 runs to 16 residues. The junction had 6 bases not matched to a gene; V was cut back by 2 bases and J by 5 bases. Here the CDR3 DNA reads TGTGCCAGCAGCTTAAGACAGGGGGGTAGTACCGGGGAGCTGTTTTTT. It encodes CASSLRQGGSTGELFF.

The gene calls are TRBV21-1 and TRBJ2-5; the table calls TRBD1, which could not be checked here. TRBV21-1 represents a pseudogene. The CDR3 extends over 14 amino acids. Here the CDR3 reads CASSSDRGRETQYF. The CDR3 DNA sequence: TGTGCCAGCAGCAGCGACAGGGGGAGGGAGACCCAGTACTTC.

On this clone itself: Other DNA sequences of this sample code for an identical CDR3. The DNA of the CDR3 is TGTGCCAGTAGTATAGTCTCTCAGCCCCAGCATTTT. It codes for CASSIVSQPQHF. The gene calls are TRBV19 and TRBJ1-5; D is unclear. V lost 1 base and J lost 6, with 4 bases in between. Germline CDR1 is LNHDA and CDR2 is SQIVND (reference sequence). This CDR3 spans 12 amino acids.

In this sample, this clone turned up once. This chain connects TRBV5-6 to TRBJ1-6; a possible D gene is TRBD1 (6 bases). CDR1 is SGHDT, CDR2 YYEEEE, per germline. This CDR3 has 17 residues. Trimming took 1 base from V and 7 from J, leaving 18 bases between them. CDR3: CASSLKIDRRLNSPLHF. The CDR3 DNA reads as TGTGCCAGCAGCTTGAAAATTGACAGGCGCCTAAATTCACCCCTCCACTTT. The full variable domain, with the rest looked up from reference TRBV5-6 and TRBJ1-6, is DAGVTQSPTHLIKTRGQQVTLRCSPKSGHDTVSWYQQALGQGPQFIFQYYEEEERQRGNFPDRFSGHQFPNYSSELNVNALLLGDSALYLCASSLKIDRRLNSPLHFGNGTRLTVT.

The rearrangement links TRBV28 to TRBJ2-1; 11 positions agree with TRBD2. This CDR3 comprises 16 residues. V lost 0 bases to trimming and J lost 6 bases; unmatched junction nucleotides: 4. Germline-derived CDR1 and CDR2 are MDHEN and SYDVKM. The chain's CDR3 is CASSLWGTSGPNEQFF. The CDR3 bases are TGTGCCAGCAGTTTATGGGGGACTAGCGGACCCAATGAGCAGTTCTTC.

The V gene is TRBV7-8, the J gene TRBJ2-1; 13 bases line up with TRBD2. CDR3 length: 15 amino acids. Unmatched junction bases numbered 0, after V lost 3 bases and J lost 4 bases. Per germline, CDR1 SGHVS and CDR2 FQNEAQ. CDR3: CASSLGLAGYNEQFF. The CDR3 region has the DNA TGTGCCAGCAGCTTGGGACTAGCGGGATACAATGAGCAGTTCTTC.

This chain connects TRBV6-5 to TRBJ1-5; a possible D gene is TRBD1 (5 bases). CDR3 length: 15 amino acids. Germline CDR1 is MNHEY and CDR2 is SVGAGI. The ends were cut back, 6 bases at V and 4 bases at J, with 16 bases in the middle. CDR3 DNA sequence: TGTGCCAGCAGACGGAACCCGCAGGGAAATCAGCCCCAGCATTTT. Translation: CASRRNPQGNQPQHF.

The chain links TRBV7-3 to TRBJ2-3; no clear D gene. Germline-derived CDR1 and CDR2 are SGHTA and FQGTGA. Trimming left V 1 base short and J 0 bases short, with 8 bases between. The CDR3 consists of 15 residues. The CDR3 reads CASSLRAQSTDTQYF. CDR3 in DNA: TGTGCCAGCAGCTTAAGGGCTCAAAGCACAGATACGCAGTATTTT.

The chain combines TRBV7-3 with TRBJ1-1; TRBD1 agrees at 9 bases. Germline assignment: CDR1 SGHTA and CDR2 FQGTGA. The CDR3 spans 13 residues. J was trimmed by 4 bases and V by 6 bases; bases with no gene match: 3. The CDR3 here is CASSPTGGTEAFF. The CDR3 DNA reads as TGTGCCAGCAGTCCGACAGGGGGCACTGAAGCTTTCTTT.

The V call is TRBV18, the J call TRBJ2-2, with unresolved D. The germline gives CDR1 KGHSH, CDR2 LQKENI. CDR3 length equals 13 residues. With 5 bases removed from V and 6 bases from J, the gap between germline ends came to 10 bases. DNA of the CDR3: TGTGCCAGCTCAAGCGCTTCGGCCGGGGAGCTGTTTTTT. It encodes CASSSASAGELFF. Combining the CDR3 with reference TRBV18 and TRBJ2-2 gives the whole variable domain NAGVMQNPRHLVRRRGQEARLRCSPMKGHSHVYWYRQLPEEGLKFMVYLQKENIIDESGMPKERFSAEFPKEGPSILRIQQVVRGDSAAYFCASSSASAGELFFGEGSRLTVL.

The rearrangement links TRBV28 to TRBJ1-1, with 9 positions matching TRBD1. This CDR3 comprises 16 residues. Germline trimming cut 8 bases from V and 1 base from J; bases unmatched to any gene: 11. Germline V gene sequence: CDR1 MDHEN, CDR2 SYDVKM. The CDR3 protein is CASFYRPGQGNTEAFF. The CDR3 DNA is TGTGCCAGCTTTTATCGTCCGGGACAGGGGAACACTGAAGCTTTCTTT. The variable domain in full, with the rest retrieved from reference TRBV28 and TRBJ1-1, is DVKVTQSSRYLVKRTGEKVFLECVQDMDHENMFWYRQDPGLGLRLIYFSYDVKMKEKGDIPEGYSVSREKKERFSLILESASTNQTSMYLCASFYRPGQGNTEAFFGQGTRLTVV.

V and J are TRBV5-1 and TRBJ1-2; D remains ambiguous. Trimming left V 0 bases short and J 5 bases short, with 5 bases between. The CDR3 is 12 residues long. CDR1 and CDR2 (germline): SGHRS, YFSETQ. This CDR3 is CASSLESYGYTF. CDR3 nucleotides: TGCGCCAGCAGCTTGGAGAGTTATGGCTACACCTTC.

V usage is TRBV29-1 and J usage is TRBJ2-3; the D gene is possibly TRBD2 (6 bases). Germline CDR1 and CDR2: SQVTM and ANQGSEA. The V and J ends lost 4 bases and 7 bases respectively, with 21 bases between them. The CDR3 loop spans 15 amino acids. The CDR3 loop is CSVVGADYLLNTQYF. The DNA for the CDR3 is TGCAGCGTTGTCGGGGCGGACTACCTACTAAATACGCAGTATTTT.

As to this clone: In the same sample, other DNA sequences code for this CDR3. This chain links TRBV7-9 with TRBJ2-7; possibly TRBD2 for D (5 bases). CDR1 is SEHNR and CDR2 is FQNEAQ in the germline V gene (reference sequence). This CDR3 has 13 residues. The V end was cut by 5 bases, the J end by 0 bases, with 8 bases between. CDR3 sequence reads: CASSRGSSYEQYF. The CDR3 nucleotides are TGTGCCAGCAGCCGTGGGAGCTCCTACGAGCAGTACTTC.

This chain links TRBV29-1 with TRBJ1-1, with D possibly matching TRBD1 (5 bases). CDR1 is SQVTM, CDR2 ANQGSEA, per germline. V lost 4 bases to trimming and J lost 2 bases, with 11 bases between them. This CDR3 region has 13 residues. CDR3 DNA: TGCAGCGTTGGAGGACACAGAAACACTGAAGCTTTCTTT. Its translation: CSVGGHRNTEAFF.